This entry is about one T cell receptor (beta chain). The data derive from a study of blood T cell repertoires in COVID-19. Study overall: There were acute and convalescent COVID-19 samples, and they came from the United States, Italy and Spain. T cells, B-cell-depleted T cells, or PBMCs provided the cDNA or gDNA that served as material.

The CDR3 is made up of 16 amino acids. With 6 bases clipped from V and 6 bases from J, the junction kept 11 bases outside the gene matches. Germline CDR1 and CDR2: MDHEN and SYDVKM. Under the authors' procedure: How many nucleated cells were present was estimated from reference gene primer amplification. Generated by immunoSEQ multiplex PCR, the TCRdb table keeps only in-frame clones and is missing some. That table furnishes V, J and clone size, whereas the DNA furnished D and trimming. The sample records around 64,000 clones, approximately 91% being singletons. This TCR came from a human donor in a cohort sampled during active COVID-19. The genes are TRBV28 and TRBJ1-1, with 12 bases lining up with TRBD1. Sequenced: peripheral blood. The CDR3: CASRHPGTGGMAEAFF. CDR3 DNA: TGTGCCAGCAGGCACCCCGGGACAGGGGGCATGGCTGAAGCTTTCTTT.